This T cell receptor beta chain was sequenced during a study of T cells after yellow fever vaccination. V dropped 5 bases and J dropped 5; count of bases not matched to a gene: 6. CDR1 LNHNV and CDR2 YYDKDF come from the germline V gene (reference sequence). The CDR3 is made up of 14 amino acids. TCRdb re-called the 5' RACE reads with MiXCR, one entry per CDR3 protein. The sample contains 120,000 or so distinct CDR3 sequences, approximately 8.4% of which appear only once. Study-wide findings and caveats: Only a small proportion of the clonotypes turned up in both the CD4 and the CD8 compartments, likely arising from convergent recombination.

On this clonotype itself: Its target is not known.

The source is a man in his late teens or twenties who received the YFV17D yellow fever vaccine. Sequences were derived from CD8+ T cells sorted from PBMCs, sampled on the day of the yellow fever booster vaccination. V gene TRBV15 combines with J gene TRBJ2-5, with TRBD2 matching over 9 bases. The CDR3 DNA is TGTGCCACCAGCGGGGGACTAGCTCAGGAGACCCAGTACTTC. Its protein product is CATSGGLAQETQYF.